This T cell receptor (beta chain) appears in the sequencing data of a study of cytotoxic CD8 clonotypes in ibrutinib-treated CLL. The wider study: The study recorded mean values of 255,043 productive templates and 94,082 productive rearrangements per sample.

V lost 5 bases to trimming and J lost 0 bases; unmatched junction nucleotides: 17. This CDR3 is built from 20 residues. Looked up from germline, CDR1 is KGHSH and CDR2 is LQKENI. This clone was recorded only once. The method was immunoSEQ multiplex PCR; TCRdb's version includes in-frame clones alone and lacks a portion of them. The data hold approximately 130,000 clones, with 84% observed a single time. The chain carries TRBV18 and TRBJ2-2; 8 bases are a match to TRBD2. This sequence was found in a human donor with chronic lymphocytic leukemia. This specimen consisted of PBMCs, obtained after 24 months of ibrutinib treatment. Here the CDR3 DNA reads TGTGCCAGCTCATCTAGGGGAGCTAGCGGGCAAGTATCGAACACCGGGGAGCTGTTTTTT. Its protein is CASSSRGASGQVSNTGELFF.